This TCR beta chain was profiled in a study of shared clonotypes between healthy human individuals. Comment on this clone: What it binds is not known.

Researchers partitioned CD4+ cells into CD45RA+ naive and CD45RA-negative memory subsets. Here immunoSEQ multiplex PCR was the method, and the copy in TCRdb shows in-frame clones only, minus some. Altogether roughly 2 million clones are present, about 94% being singletons, with the ten largest covering roughly 0.13%. Study-level points and caveats: Sequencing depth was expected to affect clonotype sharing among donors. Naive subsets typically showed greater estimated richness than memory subsets.

V was pared by 3 bases and J by 5 bases, with 16 bases between. This CDR3 region has 15 residues. Germline V gene sequence: CDR1 MDHEN, CDR2 SYDVKM. Sequencing was carried out using naive CD4+ T cells sorted from blood. Subset of the sample: CD45RA+ positively selected. The source of this sequence is a man aged 18-30 years in good health. The chain is built from TRBV28 and TRBJ1-1; weak D call: TRBD1 (6 bases). In DNA form, the CDR3 reads TGTGCCAGCAGTTTGCGGGGGCCCGGGGGAACTGAAGCTTTCTTT. Its protein product is CASSLRGPGGTEAFF.